These T cell receptor beta chains were read from a single sample in a study of ipilimumab plus nivolumab after autologous stem cell transplantation. Libraries were prepared by immunoSEQ multiplex PCR; TCRdb keeps only in-frame clonotypes and omits some of them. Altogether about 12,000 clones are present, about 74% being singletons, with the ten largest covering 8% to 13%. The starting material was PBMCs, obtained in a trial of ipilimumab plus nivolumab as post-transplant consolidation. These receptors were taken from a male donor with multiple myeloma. The CDR3 runs from the conserved cysteine through the conserved F or W. Fields, in order: clone size, D gene, V gene, CDR3 length, J gene, CDR3 DNA, CDR3 protein. A D gene is named only where the DNA matches it firmly. Some rows have no size entry. The others give once, few or many, or a class for an expanded clone.

once,.,TRBV5-4,13,TRBJ2-5,TGTGCCAGCGGGACCAGGACCCAAGAGACCCAGTACTTC,CASGTRTQETQYF
once,.,TRBV5-4,13,TRBJ2-1,TGTGCCAGCAGCGCGTGGCCGCGGATCGAGCAGTTCTTC,CASSAWPRIEQFF
.,TRBD1,TRBV5-4,15,TRBJ2-2,TGTGCCAGCAGACCCGGGACAGAGAACACCGGGGAGCTGTTTTTT,CASRPGTENTGELFF
few,.,TRBV7-9,15,TRBJ1-4,TGTGCCAGCAGCTTAGGGCCAGCAACTAATGAAAAACTGTTTTTT,CASSLGPATNEKLFF
few,TRBD1,TRBV7-9,16,TRBJ1-5,TGTGCCAGCAGCCAAGGGACAGGGTATAGCAATCAGCCCCAGCATTTT,CASSQGTGYSNQPQHF
once,.,TRBV27,13,TRBJ1-6,TGTGCCAGCAGTTTAGACCCCCGATCACCCCTCCACTTT,CASSLDPRSPLHF
once,TRBD2,TRBV7-6,18,TRBJ2-2,TGTGCCAGCAGCTTAGTCCTAGCGGGGGGGACGTCCACCGGGGAGCTGTTTTTT,CASSLVLAGGTSTGELFF
.,.,TRBV7-7,13,TRBJ2-2,TGTGCTAGCTCTTTGGCAGGGACCGGGGAGCTGTTTTTT,CASSLAGTGELFF
.,TRBD2,TRBV28,14,TRBJ2-3,TGTGCCACCCTACGAGCGGGGGGCACAGATACGCAGTATTTT,CATLRAGGTDTQYF
.,TRBD1,TRBV2,15,TRBJ2-5,TGTGCCAGCAGCCAGGACAGGGGGGGACGGGGGACCCAGTACTTC,CASSQDRGGRGTQYF
.,.,TRBV5-1,14,TRBJ2-3,TGCGCCAGCAGCTTGGAAAGGTTCACAGATACGCAGTATTTT,CASSLERFTDTQYF
.,.,TRBV5-1,14,TRBJ2-7,TGCGCCAGCAGTTTGACGGAGGGTTCCTACGAGCAGTACTTC,CASSLTEGSYEQYF
.,TRBD2,TRBV11-2,15,TRBJ2-1,TGTGCCAGCAGCTTAGGCGCGGGGGGTAACAATGAGCAGTTCTTC,CASSLGAGGNNEQFF
once,TRBD1,TRBV18,13,TRBJ2-2,TGTGCCAGCTCACTCAGGGGGCCTCGGGAGCTGTTTTTT,CASSLRGPRELFF
.,TRBD2,TRBV7-8,18,TRBJ2-3,TGTGCCAGCAGCTTACGGCCTAGCGGGGGCCCTAGCACAGATACGCAGTATTTT,CASSLRPSGGPSTDTQYF
.,.,TRBV7-2,12,TRBJ1-2,TGTGCCAGCGCAGGGTCCGGCTATGGCTACACCTTC,CASAGSGYGYTF
.,.,TRBV19,13,TRBJ2-2,TGTGCCAGTAGTATTGCGGGGTTTGGGGAGCTGTTTTTT,CASSIAGFGELFF
.,TRBD1,TRBV6-1,13,TRBJ1-2,TGTGCCAGCAGTAGGACAGGGTGGAGCGGCTACACCTTC,CASSRTGWSGYTF
.,.,TRBV4-1,15,TRBJ1-2,TGCGCCAGCAGCCAAGAAGGACTGTCGTCGGTTGGCTACACCTTC,CASSQEGLSSVGYTF
.,.,TRBV19,12,TRBJ2-3,TGTGCCAGTAGTTCCCGGACAGATACGCAGTATTTT,CASSSRTDTQYF
.,.,TRBV4-1,13,TRBJ1-5,TGCGCCAGCAGCCAGACCCCCTATCAGCCCCAGCATTTT,CASSQTPYQPQHF
.,.,TRBV21-1,20,TRBJ1-3,TGTGCCAGCAGCTCCCACCCCGAGCCGACAGGGGTCTCCTCTGGAAACACCATATATTTT,CASSSHPEPTGVSSGNTIYF
once,.,TRBV4-3,11,TRBJ1-1,TGCGCCAGCAGCCAAGGACTGAGAGCTTTCTTT,CASSQGLRAFF
.,.,TRBV10-3,16,TRBJ2-2,TGTGCCATCAGTGAGTCCGGTGGGGTGAACACCGGGGAGCTGTTTTTT,CAISESGGVNTGELFF
few,TRBD2,TRBV9,19,TRBJ2-3,TGTGCCAGCAGCCCGCGAGTTAGCGGGGGGTCCGGCGGCACAGATACGCAGTATTTT,CASSPRVSGGSGGTDTQYF
.,.,TRBV25-1,14,TRBJ1-4,TGTGCCAGCAGTGAACGGGGTCATAATGAAAAACTGTTTTTT,CASSERGHNEKLFF
.,.,TRBV5-5,15,TRBJ2-7,TGTGCCAGCAGCTTGTTAGGGACCGGTTCCTACGAGCAGTACTTC,CASSLLGTGSYEQYF
.,.,TRBV2,12,TRBJ1-2,TGTGCCAGCAGTGTCCCCAGGGCAGGCTACACCTTC,CASSVPRAGYTF
.,.,TRBV6-9,14,TRBJ2-7,TGTGCCAGCAGTTACTCTGGATCATACGGGGGGCAGTACTTC,CASSYSGSYGGQYF
.,TRBD1,TRBV7-2,14,TRBJ1-4,TGTGCCAGCAGCCGCGACAGGGGTGGTGAAAAACTGTTTTTT,CASSRDRGGEKLFF
few,.,TRBV9,15,TRBJ1-1,TGTGCCAGCAGCGTAGAGGTGGGAGGGACCACTGAAGCTTTCTTT,CASSVEVGGTTEAFF
.,TRBD2,TRBV28,15,TRBJ2-5,TGTGCCAGCAGCGCGAGAATGACTAGCGGGGAGACCCAGTACTTC,CASSARMTSGETQYF
.,.,TRBV19,14,TRBJ1-3,TGTGCCAGTAGTATTGGAGGGTCTGGAAACACCATATATTTT,CASSIGGSGNTIYF
.,.,TRBV7-9,14,TRBJ2-3,TGTGCCAGCAGCTTTCCCCAGACAGCAGATACGCAGTATTTT,CASSFPQTADTQYF
.,.,TRBV7-3,14,TRBJ2-2,TGTGCCAGCAGCTTAAGCTGGAACACCGGGGAGCTGTTTTTT,CASSLSWNTGELFF